The 8 T cell receptor beta chains reported below all come from one sample, sequenced in a study of T cell responses to AZD1222 COVID-19 vaccine. TCRdb's table, derived via immunoSEQ multiplex PCR, lists solely in-frame clones and lacks some. The sample includes around 99,000 clones, more than 80% seen only once; the top ten take 6.6%. Sequences were derived from peripheral blood, sampled on day 0 of AZD1222 vaccination. The source is an adult in good health.

V gene TRBV27 combines with J gene TRBJ1-2, with 8 nucleotides matching TRBD1. J was trimmed by 5 bases and V by 5 bases; bases with no gene match: 4. Germline V lookup: CDR1 MNHEY, CDR2 SMNVEV (reference sequence). CDR3 length: 13 residues. DNA for the CDR3: TGTGCCAGCAGTCCACAGGGGGTTTATGGCTACACCTTC. It translates to CASSPQGVYGYTF.

This sequence joins TRBV19 and TRBJ2-3; D perhaps matches TRBD2 (6 bases). Germline V gene data show CDR1 as LNHDA and CDR2 as SQIVND (reference sequence). The CDR3 length is 15 residues. V was clipped by 6 bases and J by 5 bases, with 18 bases between them. Written as DNA, the CDR3 is TGTGCCAGTAGCTCTCCTTTGCGGGAAGGAGATACGCAGTATTTT. Its translation is CASSSPLREGDTQYF.

The chain couples TRBV28 to TRBJ2-7, with 7 nucleotides matching TRBD2. CDR3 length: 11 amino acids. J lost 6 bases, V lost 6 bases, and 2 bases had no gene match. The V gene's germline CDR1 is MDHEN and CDR2 SYDVKM. CDR3 sequence reads: CASRWEGEQYF. CDR3 sequence (DNA): TGTGCCAGCAGGTGGGAGGGCGAGCAGTACTTC.

The chain has TRBV15 and TRBJ2-7, with 7 bases aligning to TRBD1. The CDR3 spans 15 residues. Germline CDR1 is LNHNV and CDR2 is YYDKDF (reference sequence). J gave up 7 bases and V 2 bases, and 11 bases lay outside the gene matches. The DNA of the CDR3 is TGTGCCACCAGCAGACACGCCGGACAGGCGGAAGAGCAGTACTTC. Translating it yields CATSRHAGQAEEQYF.

The chain employs TRBV12-3 or TRBV12-4 and TRBJ1-2; the D gene is possibly TRBD1 (5 bases). The CDR3 extends over 13 amino acids. The ends were cut back, 5 bases at V and 6 bases at J, with 13 bases in the middle. The CDR3 reads CASSASGRDGYTF. CDR3 DNA sequence: TGTGCCAGCAGTGCCTCGGGGCGCGATGGCTACACCTTC.

The chain joins TRBV28 to TRBJ2-3; 8 bases map to TRBD1. The V gene's germline CDR1 is MDHEN and CDR2 SYDVKM. This CDR3 region has 13 residues. Trimming cost V 5 bases and J 7 bases; bases outside gene matches: 5. CDR3 sequence reads: CASSRTGGNTQYF. The CDR3 DNA is TGTGCCAGCAGTCGAACAGGGGGAAATACGCAGTATTTT.

The chain uses TRBV19 and TRBJ2-2, with TRBD2 matching 7 bases. The CDR3 has 15 amino acids. Unmatched junction bases numbered 3, after V lost 4 bases and J lost 1 base. The V gene's germline CDR1 is LNHDA and CDR2 SQIVND (reference sequence). The CDR3 reads CASSRREGNTGELFF. In nucleotides, the CDR3 is TGTGCCAGTAGTAGGAGGGAGGGGAACACCGGGGAGCTGTTTTTT.

The rearrangement uses TRBV2 and TRBJ1-2; 7 positions match TRBD1. The CDR3 spans 12 residues. In germline, CDR1 is SNHLY, CDR2 FYNNEI. Losses at the gene ends were 7 bases for V and 6 bases for J; bases not matched to a gene: 5. This CDR3 reads CASTTGFDGYTF. CDR3 nucleotides: TGTGCCAGCACGACAGGGTTTGATGGCTACACCTTC.